A selection of T cell receptor beta chains follows, all from one sample in a study of shared clonotypes between healthy human individuals. TCRdb keeps only in-frame clones here, not all; method: immunoSEQ multiplex PCR. Found here are some 550,000 clones, approximately 97% of them singletons; the top ten hold 0.057%. The material sequenced was naive CD4+ T cells sorted from blood. These receptors came from a woman in her 30s in good health. The CDR3 runs from the conserved cysteine through the conserved F or W. The D gene is left open where the match is weak. Some rows mark clone size as missing; the rest say once, few, many or name a class of expanded clone.

CDR3 protein	CDR3 DNA	J gene	D gene	V gene	clone size
CASSSGTVTYEQYF	TGTGCCAGCAGTTCAGGGACAGTCACCTACGAGCAGTACTTC	TRBJ2-7	TRBD1	TRBV28	-
CASRPRGILKDYGYTF	TGTGCCAGCCGTCCCAGGGGGATTTTGAAGGACTATGGCTACACCTTC	TRBJ1-2	TRBD1	TRBV2	-
CASSQEDGTDTQYF	TGTGCCAGCAGCCAAGAGGATGGCACAGATACGCAGTATTTT	TRBJ2-3	-	TRBV28	-
CASSKPGSNQPQHF	TGTGCCAGCAGCAAACCAGGGAGCAATCAGCCCCAGCATTTT	TRBJ1-5	-	TRBV6-6	-
CASSLQREGHQQYF	TGTGCCAGCAGCTTACAACGGGAGGGCCATCAGCAGTACTTC	TRBJ2-7	TRBD2	TRBV7-3	once
CSVEDWGTSEKTQYF	TGCAGCGTTGAAGATTGGGGGACTAGCGAAAAGACCCAGTACTTC	TRBJ2-5	TRBD2	TRBV29-1	-
CASSESRTGSYGYTF	TGTGCCAGCAGTGAATCCCGGACAGGGTCCTATGGCTACACCTTC	TRBJ1-2	TRBD1	TRBV6-1	-
CASSVDLGGLAGELFF	TGTGCCAGCAGCGTAGATCTTGGCGGCCTGGCCGGGGAGCTGTTTTTT	TRBJ2-2	-	TRBV9	-
CASSSQQGDTIYF	TGTGCCAGCAGCTCACAACAGGGGGACACCATATATTTT	TRBJ1-3	TRBD1	TRBV7-3	-
CASSLRGGRGTGELFF	TGTGCCAGCAGTTTACGAGGCGGGAGGGGCACCGGGGAGCTGTTTTTT	TRBJ2-2	TRBD2	TRBV27	-
CASSLGGAYYGYTF	TGTGCCAGCAGTTTAGGGGGCGCTTACTATGGCTACACCTTC	TRBJ1-2	TRBD1	TRBV2	-
CSARSESYEQYF	TGCAGCGCCCGTTCAGAAAGCTACGAGCAGTACTTC	TRBJ2-7	-	TRBV29-1	-